This entry features one T cell receptor beta chain sequence. This clone's antigen is unknown. No base quality information exists; no much larger clone differs at one position. These data come from a study of early stage breast cancer tumors (dated by TCRdb to the late 2010s). Concerning the study at large: Of the approximately 15 invasive breast tumors, about 13 were found to be estrogen receptor-positive, progesterone receptor-positive and HER2-negative. Of the approximately 12 ER+/PR+/HER2- tumors, eight were classified as invasive ductal carcinomas and four as invasive lobular carcinomas. On average, each sample got approximately 9.8-fold read coverage. The samples as a whole yielded some 2,500,000 detected templates, corresponding to nearly 1,100,000 unique clonotypes. What the work shows at the level of the full study, not this receptor alone: Chain pairing and functional markers such as CD4, CD8 and FOXP3 were not captured by bulk genomic DNA sequencing of unsorted cells. Enriched TCRB sequences shared across patients were mostly commonly generated sequences, unlikely to play an important role in the tumor microenvironment. Compared with adjacent normal breast tissue, tumors had approximately 2.5-fold higher T cell density and higher clonality. Repertoires from blood resembled normal breast more closely than tumor, and using blood as a reference for each tissue separated tumor from normal in about 85% of the 16 patients. Analysis by tumor subtype was prevented by the small cohort size.

Each sample was amplified as two independent genomic DNA replicates: approximately 450 ng for blood and approximately 1.5 ug for tumor or normal breast. TCRB sequencing of genomic DNA was carried out with the ImmunoSeq Intro kit according to the manufacturer's instructions. Multiplex PCR was run for 31 cycles using proprietary primers and spike-in control sequences for absolute quantification. An 87-bp fragment spanning the CDR3 and flanking V and J genes was sequenced with single-end 150-bp reads. Seven samples, each with two replicates, were multiplexed per lane of an Illumina MiSeq using version 3.0 chemistry. From the authors' description of their analysis: Raw data were processed by the vendor's proprietary pipeline, with both replicates merged into one result per sample. To define clonotypes, the study grouped productive rearrangements that shared the V-gene family, CDR3 amino acid sequence and J-gene segment. To compute clonality, the normalized Shannon entropy (Pielou evenness) of TCRB abundances was subtracted from 1. To estimate T cell density, the total number of templates was divided by the input cell count, which was inferred from how much DNA went in. Recon, run with its default parameters, was used to estimate overall repertoire diversity and clonality. A clonotype was considered tumor-enriched if its abundance in tumor exceeded 0.1% and was at least 32-fold higher than its abundance in normal breast. TCRdb obtained this table from immuneACCESS and retained in-frame rearrangements with V and J assigned. These tables miss some clones; where compared with another copy, unresolved V genes account for less than half of the shortfall, and the remainder is unexplained. Clone size and V and J calls were adopted from that table, with D and trimming inferred from the DNA. The sample table holds under 20,000 clones, of which around 88% were seen once. The ten largest clones take up roughly 1.8% of the sample.

The study profiled bulk TCR beta-chain repertoires in matched peripheral blood, tumor and adjacent normal breast tissue taken from around 15 patients with early-stage breast cancer. Before surgery, roughly 5-10 mL of whole blood was collected in EDTA tubes and processed within 2 hours. Peripheral blood mononuclear cells were isolated by Ficoll-Paque centrifugation in SepMate-50 tubes. For storage in liquid nitrogen, PBMCs were cryopreserved as aliquots of about 1.9 to 4 million cells in roughly 90% FBS with about 10% DMSO. The Qiagen AllPrep DNA/RNA Mini kit was used for genomic DNA extraction. Sequenced: blood. The sequence was obtained from a person aged 70 to 85 with breast cancer.

The CDR3 reads CASSGLITPQHF. In nucleotide form, the sequence is TGTGCCAGCAGCGGGCTAATAACTCCCCAGCATTTT. The sequence is built from TRBV7-7 and TRBJ1-5; the D gene identity is not certain. The CDR3 goes from the cysteine to the phenylalanine over 12 residues. The CDR3 DNA has 36 bases and is translated from base 1. Reading the germline V gene (reference sequence) gives CDR1 SSHAT and CDR2 FNYEAQ. V is pared back by 5 bases and J by 10 bases, with 12 bases lying between the germline termini.